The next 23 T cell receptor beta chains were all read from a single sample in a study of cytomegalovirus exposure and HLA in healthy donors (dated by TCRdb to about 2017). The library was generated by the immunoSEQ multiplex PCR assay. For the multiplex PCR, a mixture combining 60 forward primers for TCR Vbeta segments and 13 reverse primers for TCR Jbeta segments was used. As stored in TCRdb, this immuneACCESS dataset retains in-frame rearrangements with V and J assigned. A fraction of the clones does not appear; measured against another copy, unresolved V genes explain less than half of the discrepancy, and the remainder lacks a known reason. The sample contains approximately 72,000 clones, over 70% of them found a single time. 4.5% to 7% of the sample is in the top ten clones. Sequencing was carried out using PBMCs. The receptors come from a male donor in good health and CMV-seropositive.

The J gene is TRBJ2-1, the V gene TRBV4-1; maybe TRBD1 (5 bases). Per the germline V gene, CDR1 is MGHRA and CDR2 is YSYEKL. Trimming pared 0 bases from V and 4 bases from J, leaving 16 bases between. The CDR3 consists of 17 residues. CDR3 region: CASSQDQLKGPYNEQFF. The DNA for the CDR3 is TGCGCCAGCAGCCAAGATCAATTGAAGGGGCCTTACAATGAGCAGTTCTTC.

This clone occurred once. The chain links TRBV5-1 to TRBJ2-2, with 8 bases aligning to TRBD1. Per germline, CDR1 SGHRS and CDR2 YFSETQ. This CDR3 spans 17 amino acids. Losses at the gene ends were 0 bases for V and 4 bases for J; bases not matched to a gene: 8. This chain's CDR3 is CASSLGFQGASTGELFF. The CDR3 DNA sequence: TGCGCCAGCAGCTTGGGTTTCCAGGGGGCGAGCACCGGGGAGCTGTTTTTT.

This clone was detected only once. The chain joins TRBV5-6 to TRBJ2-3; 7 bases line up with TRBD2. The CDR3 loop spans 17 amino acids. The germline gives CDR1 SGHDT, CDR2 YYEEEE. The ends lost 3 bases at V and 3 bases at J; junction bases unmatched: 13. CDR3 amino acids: CASSSSPVLAQTDTQYF. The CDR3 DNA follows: TGTGCCAGCAGCTCCAGCCCGGTACTAGCGCAAACAGATACGCAGTATTTT.

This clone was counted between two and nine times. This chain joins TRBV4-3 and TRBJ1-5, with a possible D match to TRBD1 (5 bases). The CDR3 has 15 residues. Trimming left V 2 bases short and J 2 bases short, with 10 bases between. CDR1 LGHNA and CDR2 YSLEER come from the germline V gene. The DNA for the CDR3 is TGCGCCAGCAGCCAATCGGGGGGGGGCAATCAGCCCCAGCATTTT. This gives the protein CASSQSGGGNQPQHF.

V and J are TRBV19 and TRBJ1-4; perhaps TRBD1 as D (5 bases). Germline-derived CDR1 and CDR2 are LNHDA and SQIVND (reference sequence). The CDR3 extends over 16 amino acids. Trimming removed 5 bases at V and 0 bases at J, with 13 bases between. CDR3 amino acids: CASSDSYLTTNEKLFF. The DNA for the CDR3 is TGTGCCAGTAGTGACAGCTACTTAACAACTAATGAAAAACTGTTTTTT.

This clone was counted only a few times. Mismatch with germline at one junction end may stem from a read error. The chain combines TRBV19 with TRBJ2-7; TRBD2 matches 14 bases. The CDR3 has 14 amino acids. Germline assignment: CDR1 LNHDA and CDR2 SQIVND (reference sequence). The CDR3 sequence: CASSPKGLAGGLRF. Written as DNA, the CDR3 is TGTGCCAGTAGTCCAAAAGGACTAGCGGGAGGCCTCCGCTTC.

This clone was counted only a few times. CDR3 in amino acids: CASSLSPSETQYF. As DNA, the CDR3 is TGTGCCAGCAGCTTAAGCCCCTCGGAGACCCAGTACTTC. The rearrangement joins TRBV11-1 to TRBJ2-5; D remains ambiguous. The germline gives CDR1 SGHAT, CDR2 FQDESV (reference sequence). V shed 2 bases and J shed 5 bases, with 9 bases lying between them. This CDR3 comprises 13 residues.

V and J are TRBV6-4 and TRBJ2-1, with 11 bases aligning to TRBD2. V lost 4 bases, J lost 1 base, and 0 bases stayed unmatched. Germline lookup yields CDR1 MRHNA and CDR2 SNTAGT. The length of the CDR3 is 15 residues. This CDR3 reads CASSASGGSYNEQFF. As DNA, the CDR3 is TGTGCCAGCAGTGCTAGCGGGGGGTCCTACAATGAGCAGTTCTTC.

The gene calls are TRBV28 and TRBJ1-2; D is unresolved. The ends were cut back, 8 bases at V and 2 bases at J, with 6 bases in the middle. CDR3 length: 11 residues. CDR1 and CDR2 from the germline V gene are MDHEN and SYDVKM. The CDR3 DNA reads TGTGCCAGCGGCCAAAACTATGGCTACACCTTC. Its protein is CASGQNYGYTF.

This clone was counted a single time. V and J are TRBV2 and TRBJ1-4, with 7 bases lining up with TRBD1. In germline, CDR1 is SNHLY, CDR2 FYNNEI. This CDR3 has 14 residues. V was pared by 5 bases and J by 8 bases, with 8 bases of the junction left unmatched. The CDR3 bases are TGTGCCAGCAGTCAACAGGGGATTTGGGAAAAACTGTTTTTT. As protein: CASSQQGIWEKLFF.

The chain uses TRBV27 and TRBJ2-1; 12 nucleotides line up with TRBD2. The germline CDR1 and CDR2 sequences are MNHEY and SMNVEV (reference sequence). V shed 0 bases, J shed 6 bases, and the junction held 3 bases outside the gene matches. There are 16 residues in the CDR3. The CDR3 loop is CASSLSLAGGVNEQFF. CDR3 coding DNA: TGTGCCAGCAGTTTATCGCTAGCGGGAGGGGTCAATGAGCAGTTCTTC.

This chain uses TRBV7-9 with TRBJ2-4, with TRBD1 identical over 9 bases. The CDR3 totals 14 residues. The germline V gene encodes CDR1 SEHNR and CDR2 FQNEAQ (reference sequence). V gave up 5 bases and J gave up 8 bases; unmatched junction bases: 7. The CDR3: CASSPLQGADIQYF. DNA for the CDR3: TGTGCCAGCAGCCCATTACAGGGGGCGGACATTCAGTACTTC.

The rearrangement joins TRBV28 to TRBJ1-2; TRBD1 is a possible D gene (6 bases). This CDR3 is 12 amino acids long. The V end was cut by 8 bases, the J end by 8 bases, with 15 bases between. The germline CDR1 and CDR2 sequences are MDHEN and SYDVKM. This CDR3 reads CASAYRDWGYTF. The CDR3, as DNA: TGTGCCAGCGCCTACAGGGATTGGGGCTACACCTTC.

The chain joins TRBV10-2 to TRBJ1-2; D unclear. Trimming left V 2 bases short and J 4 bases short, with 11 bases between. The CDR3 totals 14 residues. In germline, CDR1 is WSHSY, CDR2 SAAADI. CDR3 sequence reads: CASSESRNRYGYTF. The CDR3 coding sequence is TGCGCCAGCAGTGAGAGCAGGAACCGCTATGGCTACACCTTC.

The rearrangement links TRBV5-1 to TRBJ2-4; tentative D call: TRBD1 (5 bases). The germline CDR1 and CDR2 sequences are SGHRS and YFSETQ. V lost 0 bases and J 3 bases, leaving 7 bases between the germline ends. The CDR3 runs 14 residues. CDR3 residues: CASSLEQVKNIQYF. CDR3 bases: TGCGCCAGCAGCTTGGAACAGGTCAAAAACATTCAGTACTTC. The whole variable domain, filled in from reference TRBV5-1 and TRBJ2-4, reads KAGVTQTPRYLIKTRGQQVTLSCSPISGHRSVSWYQQTPGQGLQFLFEYFSETQRNKGNFPGRFSGRQFSNSRSEMNVSTLELGDSALYLCASSLEQVKNIQYFGAGTRLSVL.

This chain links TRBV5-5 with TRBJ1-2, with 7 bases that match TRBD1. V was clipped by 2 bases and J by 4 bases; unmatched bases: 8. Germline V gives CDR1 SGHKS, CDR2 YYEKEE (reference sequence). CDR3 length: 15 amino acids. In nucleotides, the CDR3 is TGTGCCAGCAGCTTTCCGACAGGGAATGTCTATGGCTACACCTTC. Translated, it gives CASSFPTGNVYGYTF.

CDR3 in amino acids: CASSLGISRHTDTQYF. The CDR3 bases are TGTGCCAGCAGCTTAGGGATCTCACGACACACAGATACGCAGTATTTT. V is TRBV7-8 and J is TRBJ2-3; D unclear. The CDR3 sequence is 16 residues long. V gave up 1 base and J gave up 2 bases, with 13 bases separating them. Germline-derived CDR1 and CDR2 are SGHVS and FQNEAQ.

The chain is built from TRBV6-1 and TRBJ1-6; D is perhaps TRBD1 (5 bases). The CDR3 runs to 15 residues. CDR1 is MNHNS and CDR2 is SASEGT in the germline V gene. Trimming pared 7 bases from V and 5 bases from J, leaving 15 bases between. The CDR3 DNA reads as TGTGCCAGCACCCCCGGCGGGGGACATAATTCACCCCTCCACTTT. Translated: CASTPGGGHNSPLHF.

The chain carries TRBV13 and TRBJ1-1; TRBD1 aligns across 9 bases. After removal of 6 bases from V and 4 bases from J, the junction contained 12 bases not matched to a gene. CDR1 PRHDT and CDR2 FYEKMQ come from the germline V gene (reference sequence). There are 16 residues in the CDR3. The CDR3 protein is CASRRDRVYPSTEAFF. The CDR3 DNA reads TGTGCCAGCAGGCGGGACAGGGTTTACCCAAGCACTGAAGCTTTCTTT.

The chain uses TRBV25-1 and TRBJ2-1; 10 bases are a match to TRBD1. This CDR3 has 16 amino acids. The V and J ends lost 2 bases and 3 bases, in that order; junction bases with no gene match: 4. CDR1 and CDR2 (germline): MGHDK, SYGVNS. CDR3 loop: CASSETRTGGYNEQFF. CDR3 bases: TGTGCCAGCAGTGAAACAAGGACAGGGGGCTACAATGAGCAGTTCTTC.

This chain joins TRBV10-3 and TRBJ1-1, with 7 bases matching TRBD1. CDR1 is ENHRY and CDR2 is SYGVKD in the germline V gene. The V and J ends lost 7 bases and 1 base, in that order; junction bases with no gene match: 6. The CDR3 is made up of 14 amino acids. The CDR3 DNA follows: TGTGCCATCAAACGGGACAGCGCGAACACTGAAGCTTTCTTT. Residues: CAIKRDSANTEAFF.

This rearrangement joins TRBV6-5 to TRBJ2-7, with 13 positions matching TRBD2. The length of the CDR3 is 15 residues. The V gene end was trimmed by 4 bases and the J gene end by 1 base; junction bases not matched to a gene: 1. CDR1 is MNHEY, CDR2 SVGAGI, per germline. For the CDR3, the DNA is TGTGCCAGCAGTTTGACTAGCGGGAGGTCCTACGAGCAGTACTTC. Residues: CASSLTSGRSYEQYF.

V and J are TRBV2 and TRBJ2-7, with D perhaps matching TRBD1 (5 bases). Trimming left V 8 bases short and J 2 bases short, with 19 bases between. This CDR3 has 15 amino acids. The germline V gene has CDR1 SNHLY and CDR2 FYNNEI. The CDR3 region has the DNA TGTGCCAGCCCAAACCCGGGCAGGGCAACCTACGAGCAGTACTTC. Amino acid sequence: CASPNPGRATYEQYF.